Each of the 27 T cell receptor beta chains below was sequenced from the same sample in a study of graft-versus-host responses after intestinal transplantation. TCRdb's copy holds only in-frame clones and misses some; the assay was immunoSEQ multiplex PCR. The table lists about 3,000 clones, 31% of them singletons, with around 6.2% in the top ten. The source was alloreactive CD4+ T cells from a mixed lymphocyte reaction culture, collected before transplantation. Documented subset: CFSE-low proliferating T cells sorted from roughly six-day pre-transplant mixed lymphocyte reaction (GvH or HvG direction). The receptors shown here come from a human patient who was an organ donor for intestinal transplantation.

V usage is TRBV28 and J usage is TRBJ2-7; D perhaps matches TRBD2 (5 bases). This CDR3 is 13 amino acids long. In germline, CDR1 is MDHEN, CDR2 SYDVKM. V dropped 2 bases and J dropped 3 bases, with 8 bases sitting between them. The CDR3: CASSLLLGYEQYF. As DNA, the CDR3 is TGTGCCAGCAGTTTACTACTAGGCTACGAGCAGTACTTC.

A few counts support this clone. The chain is built from TRBV5-7 and TRBJ1-6, with a possible D match to TRBD1 (5 bases). TRBV5-7 is sorted into the ORF group, with uncertain function. The CDR3 sequence is 15 residues long. Trimming stripped 1 base from V and 6 bases from J, with 11 bases between. CDR3 nucleotide sequence: TGTGCCAGCAGCTTGTGGGGGGTTGGTAATTCACCCCTCCACTTT. Translated: CASSLWGVGNSPLHF.

This rearrangement joins TRBV28 to TRBJ2-1, with 8 bases aligning to TRBD2. V shed 6 bases, J shed 4 bases, and the junction held 8 bases outside the gene matches. The germline V gene has CDR1 MDHEN and CDR2 SYDVKM. The length of the CDR3 is 15 residues. The CDR3: CASRGGGGLYNEQFF. The CDR3 DNA is TGTGCCAGCAGGGGAGGCGGGGGGTTATACAATGAGCAGTTCTTC.

The chain recombines TRBV5-6 with TRBJ2-4, with 8 bases fitting TRBD2. The CDR3 contains 14 residues. The V gene's germline CDR1 is SGHDT and CDR2 YYEEEE. Trimming removed 4 bases from V and 8 bases from J; junction bases left unmatched: 8. CDR3 nucleotides: TGTGCCAGCAGCCTAGGACTAGCTGGGTACATTCAGTACTTC. It codes for CASSLGLAGYIQYF.

V usage is TRBV4-1 and J usage is TRBJ2-5; TRBD2 is a possible D gene (6 bases). Germline CDR1 MGHRA, CDR2 YSYEKL. The CDR3 consists of 14 residues. Trimming cost V 4 bases and J 5 bases, with 14 bases left between them. CDR3 DNA sequence: TGCGCCAGCAGCCCGGGACCCGGAGGGGAGACCCAGTACTTC. Amino acid sequence: CASSPGPGGETQYF.

This rearrangement joins TRBV4-1 to TRBJ2-3; TRBD1 or TRBD2 may be the D gene (6 bases each). CDR1 and CDR2 (germline): MGHRA, YSYEKL. The CDR3 length is 16 residues. V lost 0 bases and J lost 3, with 13 bases in between. The chain's CDR3 is CASSQENRGGTDTQYF. In DNA, the CDR3 is TGCGCCAGCAGCCAAGAAAATAGAGGGGGGACAGATACGCAGTATTTT.

V is TRBV5-1 and J is TRBJ2-7; 9 nucleotides agree with TRBD1. Unmatched junction bases numbered 7, after V lost 4 bases and J lost 5 bases. The CDR3 totals 14 residues. Germline V gene sequence: CDR1 SGHRS, CDR2 YFSETQ. The CDR3 DNA is TGCGCCAGCAGCCGGGCGGGACAGGGAGACGAGCAGTACTTC. Protein: CASSRAGQGDEQYF.

The chain couples TRBV10-1 to TRBJ2-5; D gene unclear. Trimming pared 7 bases from V and 5 bases from J, leaving 14 bases between. This CDR3 contains 13 residues. Per germline, CDR1 WNHNN and CDR2 SYGVQD (reference sequence). The CDR3 DNA follows: TGCGCCAGCATGGCCACGGTGGGGGAGACCCAGTACTTC. It yields the protein CASMATVGETQYF.

The V and J genes are TRBV28 and TRBJ1-4; the match to TRBD1 covers 7 bases. CDR3 length equals 13 residues. CDR1 is MDHEN, CDR2 SYDVKM, per germline. V lost 6 bases and J lost 8; bases outside the gene matches: 6. CDR3 nucleotides: TGTGCCAGCAGAGCGTACAGGGGAGAAAAACTGTTTTTT. Translated: CASRAYRGEKLFF. The full variable domain, completed using reference TRBV28 and TRBJ1-4, is DVKVTQSSRYLVKRTGEKVFLECVQDMDHENMFWYRQDPGLGLRLIYFSYDVKMKEKGDIPEGYSVSREKKERFSLILESASTNQTSMYLCASRAYRGEKLFFGSGTQLSVL.

The chain has TRBV6-5 and TRBJ1-2, with 9 nucleotides matching TRBD1. Germline trimming cut 6 bases from V and 4 bases from J; bases unmatched to any gene: 6. Germline V CDR1 and CDR2: MNHEY, SVGAGI. The CDR3 runs 14 residues. The CDR3 protein is CASRRTGEIYGYTF. For the CDR3, the DNA is TGTGCCAGCAGGAGGACAGGGGAGATCTATGGCTACACCTTC.

This clone has just a few counts. The chain recombines TRBV27 with TRBJ1-2, with a weak D call TRBD1 (5 bases). The CDR3 runs to 14 residues. The V gene lost 5 bases and the J gene lost 4 bases, with 14 bases spanning the gap. Germline V gene lookup returns CDR1 MNHEY and CDR2 SMNVEV (reference sequence). Here the CDR3 DNA reads TGTGCCAGCAGTCCGTGGGGGTCTGGCTATGGCTACACCTTC. Protein sequence: CASSPWGSGYGYTF.

V usage is TRBV11-2 and J usage is TRBJ1-1; D gene uncertain. This CDR3 has 14 amino acids. V lost 2 bases and J lost 0, with 7 bases in between. Per germline, CDR1 SGHAT and CDR2 FQNNGV. The CDR3 nucleotides are TGTGCCAGCAGCTTACAGAGGGTGAACACTGAAGCTTTCTTT. It codes for CASSLQRVNTEAFF. The whole variable domain, filled in from reference TRBV11-2 and TRBJ1-1, reads EAGVAQSPRYKIIEKRQSVAFWCNPISGHATLYWYQQILGQGPKLLIQFQNNGVVDDSQLPKDRFSAERLKGVDSTLKIQPAKLEDSAVYLCASSLQRVNTEAFFGQGTRLTVV.

There are a few counts of this clone. The chain couples TRBV5-6 to TRBJ2-5; 9 nucleotides line up with TRBD1. The germline CDR1 and CDR2 sequences are SGHDT and YYEEEE. The V and J ends lost 5 bases and 4 bases, in that order; junction bases with no gene match: 6. This CDR3 region has 14 residues. In DNA, the CDR3 is TGTGCCAGCAGACCATCGGGACAGGGAGAGACCCAGTACTTC. The encoded protein is CASRPSGQGETQYF.

This chain links TRBV28 with TRBJ1-5; D possibly corresponds to TRBD1 (6 bases). V dropped 6 bases and J dropped 0 bases, with 24 bases sitting between them. The CDR3 is made up of 19 amino acids. The germline V gene encodes CDR1 MDHEN and CDR2 SYDVKM. The CDR3 reads CASSRIQGSAYNSNQPQHF. The CDR3 DNA reads TGTGCCAGCAGCCGAATACAGGGATCTGCGTATAATAGCAATCAGCCCCAGCATTTT.

This clone was counted only a few times. V and J are TRBV7-9 and TRBJ2-1; possible D gene TRBD2, 5 bases. From germline, CDR1 is SEHNR and CDR2 FQNEAQ (reference sequence). V was trimmed by 1 base and J by 9 bases, leaving 13 bases between them. This CDR3 region has 14 residues. The DNA of the CDR3 is TGTGCCAGCAGCTTAGGGACTGCAGTCGCTGAGCAGTTCTTC. Its translation is CASSLGTAVAEQFF.

This clone rates as large. This chain joins TRBV10-3 and TRBJ2-7; a possible D gene is TRBD2 (6 bases). The CDR3 has 16 amino acids. Looked up from germline, CDR1 is ENHRY and CDR2 is SYGVKD. V was clipped by 4 bases and J by 1 base, with 17 bases between them. CDR3 in DNA: TGTGCCATCAGTGTGTTCGGCGGGGTGATATCCTACGAGCAGTACTTC. Protein: CAISVFGGVISYEQYF.

This clone was seen more than once but under ten times. In DNA, the CDR3 is TGCGCCAGCAGCTTGGAGGGAGATGGCTACACCTTC. Amino acid sequence: CASSLEGDGYTF. V is TRBV5-1 and J is TRBJ1-2; D is unresolved. V shed 0 bases and J shed 6 bases, with 6 bases lying between them. The germline CDR1 and CDR2 sequences are SGHRS and YFSETQ. The CDR3 runs to 12 residues.

This clone is labeled as large (0.1 to 1%). The rearrangement uses TRBV7-8 and TRBJ1-4; D is ambiguous. Trimming removed 1 base at V and 0 bases at J, with 6 bases between. The germline gives CDR1 SGHVS, CDR2 FQNEAQ. The CDR3 totals 15 residues. Here the CDR3 DNA reads TGTGCCAGCAGCTTAGGTCGGTCAACTAATGAAAAACTGTTTTTT. It specifies CASSLGRSTNEKLFF.

Judged by abundance, this clone is large (0.1 to 1%). The V call is TRBV18, the J call TRBJ1-1; D is unclear. The length of the CDR3 is 17 residues. Trimming left V 1 base short and J 4 bases short, with 19 bases between. From germline, CDR1 is KGHSH and CDR2 LQKENI. The CDR3 loop is CASSPQNSNSITTEAFF. Here the CDR3 DNA reads TGTGCCAGCTCACCACAGAACTCTAACTCTATTACCACTGAAGCTTTCTTT. The variable domain in full, completed from reference TRBV18 and TRBJ1-1, reads NAGVMQNPRHLVRRRGQEARLRCSPMKGHSHVYWYRQLPEEGLKFMVYLQKENIIDESGMPKERFSAEFPKEGPSILRIQQVVRGDSAAYFCASSPQNSNSITTEAFFGQGTRLTVV.

The chain recombines TRBV4-2 with TRBJ2-5; TRBD2 might be the D (5 bases). Germline CDR1 is LGHNA and CDR2 is YNFKEQ. This CDR3 is 14 amino acids long. Trimming stripped 8 bases from V and 2 bases from J, with 15 bases between. The CDR3 region has the DNA TGTGCCAGCGGTACACTGAGGGTTCAAGAGACCCAGTACTTC. Translated, it gives CASGTLRVQETQYF.

This chain uses TRBV30 with TRBJ1-5; 7 nucleotides line up with TRBD1. The CDR3 runs to 15 residues. CDR1 and CDR2 from the germline V gene are GTSNPN and SVGIG (reference sequence). After removal of 4 bases from V and 2 bases from J, the junction contained 8 bases not matched to a gene. CDR3 sequence reads: CAWTKTGNGNQPQHF. CDR3 nucleotides: TGTGCCTGGACTAAGACAGGGAATGGCAATCAGCCCCAGCATTTT.

This chain uses TRBV2 with TRBJ2-5; TRBD1 matches at 9 bases. Trimming removed 1 base from V and 4 bases from J; junction bases left unmatched: 4. The length of the CDR3 is 15 residues. Germline CDR1 SNHLY, CDR2 FYNNEI. The CDR3 DNA reads as TGTGCCAGCAGTGAAGAGGGACAGGGAGGAGAGACCCAGTACTTC. Residues: CASSEEGQGGETQYF.

Within the sample, this clone is medium-sized. V and J are TRBV25-1 and TRBJ2-2, with a possible D match to TRBD1 (6 bases). From germline, CDR1 is MGHDK and CDR2 SYGVNS. This CDR3 comprises 18 residues. Trimming cost V 5 bases and J 0 bases, with 19 bases left between them. The CDR3 region has the DNA TGTGCCAGCAGTAAACACGGACAGATCCCAACGAACACCGGGGAGCTGTTTTTT. Translated, it gives CASSKHGQIPTNTGELFF.

In its sample, this clone was seen a few times. The chain uses TRBV11-3 and TRBJ2-3; 7 bases match TRBD2. Germline V gene data show CDR1 as SGHNT and CDR2 as YENEEA. The CDR3 extends over 17 amino acids. V lost 0 bases to trimming and J lost 1 base; unmatched junction nucleotides: 7. The CDR3 DNA is TGTGCCAGCAGCTTAGATCGGCTAGCGGCAGGCACAGATACGCAGTATTTT. This sequence encodes CASSLDRLAAGTDTQYF.

The sample holds a few counts of this clone. The chain uses TRBV6-8 and TRBJ2-7, with TRBD2 as a possible D gene (6 bases). The CDR3 contains 14 residues. CDR1 is MNHGY and CDR2 is SAAAGT in the germline V gene. Trimming removed 7 bases from V and 2 bases from J, with 15 bases in between. CDR3 coding DNA: TGTGCCAGCATCGCGCCAGGGAGGACCTACGAGCAGTACTTC. Its translation is CASIAPGRTYEQYF.

This clone appeared a few times. The CDR3 sequence: CASSFAPGTVREKLFF. As DNA, the CDR3 is TGTGCCAGCAGCTTCGCGCCCGGGACAGTTAGGGAAAAACTGTTTTTT. The V and J genes are TRBV7-2 and TRBJ1-4; 7 nucleotides align to TRBD1. The CDR3 runs 16 residues. The germline CDR1 and CDR2 sequences are SGHTA and FQGNSA. The trim removed 3 bases at V and 8 bases at J, leaving 12 bases unmatched.

The chain couples TRBV18 to TRBJ1-5; weak D call: TRBD1 (5 bases). The CDR3 length is 16 residues. Germline assignment: CDR1 KGHSH and CDR2 LQKENI. The V end was cut by 3 bases, the J end by 1 base, with 13 bases between. This chain's CDR3 is CASSPSGAASNQPQHF. The CDR3, as DNA: TGTGCCAGCTCACCTAGTGGGGCAGCCAGCAATCAGCCCCAGCATTTT.